These 18 T cell receptor beta chains were all obtained from the same sample, sequenced in a study of human thymus T cells. Produced via immunoSEQ multiplex PCR; TCRdb's table is partial and in-frame only. The sample includes tens of thousands of clones, roughly 95% of them seen just once. Thymus specimens were resections from corrective heart surgery. The sequencing sample was made of thymus tissue. These receptors all stem from a girl under two years old with a congenital heart defect but otherwise immunologically healthy.

V gene TRBV19 combines with J gene TRBJ2-6; D gene uncertain. The CDR3 totals 17 residues. The V and J ends lost 6 bases and 3 bases respectively, with 18 bases between them. CDR1 and CDR2 from the germline V gene are LNHDA and SQIVND (reference sequence). The chain's CDR3 is CASRGAWQVSGANVLTF. CDR3 sequence (DNA): TGTGCCAGTAGAGGAGCGTGGCAGGTTAGTGGGGCCAACGTCCTGACTTTC.

The rearrangement uses TRBV14 and TRBJ2-1; no clear D. V was clipped by 2 bases and J by 10 bases, with 12 bases between them. The CDR3 totals 13 residues. Germline V CDR1 and CDR2: SGHDN, FVKESK. CDR3 nucleotides: TGTGCCAGCAGCCAAAGACACCGGGTCGAGCAGTTCTTC. It codes for CASSQRHRVEQFF. Filled out from reference TRBV14 and TRBJ2-1, the complete variable domain reads EAGVTQFPSHSVIEKGQTVTLRCDPISGHDNLYWYRRVMGKEIKFLLHFVKESKQDESGMPNNRFLAERTGGTYSTLKVQPAELEDSGVYFCASSQRHRVEQFFGPGTRLTVL.

This clone occurred a few times. The chain recombines TRBV7-9 with TRBJ1-1, with 7 bases aligning to TRBD1. From germline, CDR1 is SEHNR and CDR2 FQNEAQ (reference sequence). CDR3 size: 14 residues. Trimming removed 1 base from V and 4 bases from J; junction bases left unmatched: 3. The CDR3 is CASSLVGQFTEAFF. The CDR3 DNA follows: TGTGCCAGCAGCTTAGTGGGACAGTTCACTGAAGCTTTCTTT.

V is TRBV6-1 and J is TRBJ2-1; TRBD2 agrees at 9 bases. The CDR3 length is 14 residues. CDR1 and CDR2 from the germline V gene are MNHNS and SASEGT. J gave up 3 bases and V 8 bases, and 5 bases lay outside the gene matches. CDR3 sequence: CASARLAVYNEQFF. The CDR3 nucleotides read TGTGCCAGCGCCCGACTAGCGGTCTACAATGAGCAGTTCTTC.

The chain uses TRBV14 and TRBJ1-5; D is unresolved. CDR1 and CDR2 from the germline V gene are SGHDN and FVKESK. Trimming removed 4 bases from V and 5 bases from J, with 18 bases in between. The CDR3 has 16 residues. The CDR3 protein is CASSLILTPDDQPQHF. The CDR3 DNA reads as TGTGCCAGCAGCCTCATACTCACCCCGGACGATCAGCCCCAGCATTTT.

The gene calls are TRBV7-9 and TRBJ1-2; the D is unclear. The CDR3 sequence is 11 residues long. The V gene lost 3 bases and the J gene lost 12 bases, with 11 bases spanning the gap. The germline V gene has CDR1 SEHNR and CDR2 FQNEAQ (reference sequence). The CDR3 bases are TGTGCCAGCAGCTTTTCGACGGGAGACACCTTC. Its protein is CASSFSTGDTF.

The chain combines TRBV18 with TRBJ1-1, with D uncertain. The CDR3 is 16 residues long. Trimming took off 3 bases at V and 3 bases at J, with 17 bases between the two ends. Germline V gene sequence: CDR1 KGHSH, CDR2 LQKENI. DNA for the CDR3: TGTGCCAGCTCACCGGTCATCCGGGATCGGGACACTGAAGCTTTCTTT. As protein: CASSPVIRDRDTEAFF.

The rearrangement uses TRBV19 and TRBJ2-6, with TRBD1 matching over 7 bases. This CDR3 has 17 amino acids. The germline gives CDR1 LNHDA, CDR2 SQIVND (reference sequence). The V and J ends lost 7 bases and 4 bases, in that order; junction bases with no gene match: 13. CDR3 DNA sequence: TGTGCCAGTACCCCAACCGGGACAGTGCCCGGGGCCAACGTCCTGACTTTC. The encoded protein is CASTPTGTVPGANVLTF.

The rearrangement uses TRBV4-3 and TRBJ1-5, with D possibly TRBD1 on 6 matching bases. The CDR3 has 14 amino acids. Trimming removed 3 bases from V and 5 bases from J, with 11 bases in between. Germline-derived CDR1 and CDR2 are LGHNA and YSLEER. As DNA, the CDR3 is TGCGCCAGCAGCCAGACCAGGGGAGATCAGCCCCAGCATTTT. Translating it yields CASSQTRGDQPQHF.

The CDR3 protein is CASSIRDNLTPPSYEQYF. In DNA, the CDR3 is TGTGCCAGCAGTATCAGGGACAATCTGACCCCCCCTTCCTACGAGCAGTACTTC. The chain employs TRBV2 and TRBJ2-7; possibly TRBD1 for D (6 bases). The CDR3 extends over 18 amino acids. Looked up from germline, CDR1 is SNHLY and CDR2 is FYNNEI. V lost 5 bases, J lost 1 base, and 24 bases lay in between.

The CDR3 DNA reads as TGTGCCAGTACGACGGGGGGTCGAGCAGATACGCAGTATTTT. This translates into CASTTGGRADTQYF. The V gene is TRBV7-3, the J gene TRBJ2-3; 7 positions agree with TRBD2. The CDR3 runs 14 residues. Germline lookup yields CDR1 SGHTA and CDR2 FQGTGA. The junction had 10 bases not matched to a gene; V was cut back by 9 bases and J by 4 bases.

This clone appeared once. The V gene is TRBV5-4, the J gene TRBJ1-1; tentative D call: TRBD1 (5 bases). Per the germline V gene, CDR1 is SGHNT and CDR2 is YYREEE (reference sequence). Trimming pared 2 bases from V and 7 bases from J, leaving 12 bases between. The CDR3 contains 13 residues. The CDR3 protein is CASSFVQGFEAFF. The CDR3 DNA reads as TGTGCCAGCAGCTTCGTCCAGGGTTTTGAAGCTTTCTTT.

The V and J genes are TRBV5-1 and TRBJ2-2, with D possibly called TRBD1 or TRBD2 (5 bases each). The ends were cut back, 0 bases at V and 6 bases at J, with 12 bases in the middle. The CDR3 is 15 residues long. Germline CDR1 reads SGHRS; CDR2 reads YFSETQ. The CDR3 spells CASSLEVGAAGELFF. The CDR3 coding sequence is TGCGCCAGCAGCTTGGAGGTCGGGGCGGCCGGGGAGCTGTTTTTT. Full variable domain (rest looked up from reference TRBV5-1 and TRBJ2-2): KAGVTQTPRYLIKTRGQQVTLSCSPISGHRSVSWYQQTPGQGLQFLFEYFSETQRNKGNFPGRFSGRQFSNSRSEMNVSTLELGDSALYLCASSLEVGAAGELFFGEGSRLTVL.

J is TRBJ1-2 and V is TRBV14, with D possibly TRBD1 on 5 matching bases. Trimming cost V 0 bases and J 3 bases, with 11 bases left between them. Germline V CDR1 and CDR2: SGHDN, FVKESK. The CDR3 extends over 15 amino acids. The CDR3 protein is CASSQERQGHYGYTF. The CDR3, as DNA: TGTGCCAGCAGCCAAGAAAGGCAGGGTCACTATGGCTACACCTTC. Filled out from reference TRBV14 and TRBJ1-2, the complete variable domain reads EAGVTQFPSHSVIEKGQTVTLRCDPISGHDNLYWYRRVMGKEIKFLLHFVKESKQDESGMPNNRFLAERTGGTYSTLKVQPAELEDSGVYFCASSQERQGHYGYTFGSGTRLTVV.

This rearrangement joins TRBV19 to TRBJ2-1, with D perhaps matching TRBD2 (6 bases). The CDR3 runs 18 residues. The V end lost 3 bases, the J end lost 0 bases, and 18 bases lay between the germline ends. Germline lookup yields CDR1 LNHDA and CDR2 SQIVND (reference sequence). CDR3 coding DNA: TGTGCCAGTAGTATCGCCCCCGGGGGACTCGACTCCTACAATGAGCAGTTCTTC. It yields the protein CASSIAPGGLDSYNEQFF. Variable domain in full (rest from reference TRBV19 and TRBJ2-1): DGGITQSPKYLFRKEGQNVTLSCEQNLNHDAMYWYRQDPGQGLRLIYYSQIVNDFQKGDIAEGYSVSREKKESFPLTVTSAQKNPTAFYLCASSIAPGGLDSYNEQFFGPGTRLTVL.

This clone was seen a single time. The V call is TRBV20-1, the J call TRBJ1-1; a possible D gene is TRBD1 (6 bases). Germline V CDR1 and CDR2: DFQATT, SNEGSKA (reference sequence). The CDR3 sequence is 11 residues long. This chain's CDR3 is CSAKGGTEAFF. The CDR3 nucleotides are TGCAGCGCAAAAGGGGGAACTGAAGCTTTCTTT.

This chain links TRBV10-3 with TRBJ2-7, with TRBD1 matching over 9 bases. V shed 3 bases, J shed 2 bases, and the junction held 5 bases outside the gene matches. Germline lookup yields CDR1 ENHRY and CDR2 SYGVKD. This CDR3 is 15 amino acids long. DNA for the CDR3: TGTGCCATCAGTGACGGGACAGGGCCCCCCTACGAGCAGTACTTC. This encodes CAISDGTGPPYEQYF.

The chain links TRBV4-2 to TRBJ2-2; D uncertain. CDR3 size: 14 residues. The germline CDR1 and CDR2 sequences are LGHNA and YNFKEQ. The ends were cut back, 1 base at V and 9 bases at J, with 12 bases in the middle. Written as DNA, the CDR3 is TGTGCCAGCAGCCAAGGGGGTTCCCCCCGGGAGCTGTTTTTT. Protein sequence: CASSQGGSPRELFF.